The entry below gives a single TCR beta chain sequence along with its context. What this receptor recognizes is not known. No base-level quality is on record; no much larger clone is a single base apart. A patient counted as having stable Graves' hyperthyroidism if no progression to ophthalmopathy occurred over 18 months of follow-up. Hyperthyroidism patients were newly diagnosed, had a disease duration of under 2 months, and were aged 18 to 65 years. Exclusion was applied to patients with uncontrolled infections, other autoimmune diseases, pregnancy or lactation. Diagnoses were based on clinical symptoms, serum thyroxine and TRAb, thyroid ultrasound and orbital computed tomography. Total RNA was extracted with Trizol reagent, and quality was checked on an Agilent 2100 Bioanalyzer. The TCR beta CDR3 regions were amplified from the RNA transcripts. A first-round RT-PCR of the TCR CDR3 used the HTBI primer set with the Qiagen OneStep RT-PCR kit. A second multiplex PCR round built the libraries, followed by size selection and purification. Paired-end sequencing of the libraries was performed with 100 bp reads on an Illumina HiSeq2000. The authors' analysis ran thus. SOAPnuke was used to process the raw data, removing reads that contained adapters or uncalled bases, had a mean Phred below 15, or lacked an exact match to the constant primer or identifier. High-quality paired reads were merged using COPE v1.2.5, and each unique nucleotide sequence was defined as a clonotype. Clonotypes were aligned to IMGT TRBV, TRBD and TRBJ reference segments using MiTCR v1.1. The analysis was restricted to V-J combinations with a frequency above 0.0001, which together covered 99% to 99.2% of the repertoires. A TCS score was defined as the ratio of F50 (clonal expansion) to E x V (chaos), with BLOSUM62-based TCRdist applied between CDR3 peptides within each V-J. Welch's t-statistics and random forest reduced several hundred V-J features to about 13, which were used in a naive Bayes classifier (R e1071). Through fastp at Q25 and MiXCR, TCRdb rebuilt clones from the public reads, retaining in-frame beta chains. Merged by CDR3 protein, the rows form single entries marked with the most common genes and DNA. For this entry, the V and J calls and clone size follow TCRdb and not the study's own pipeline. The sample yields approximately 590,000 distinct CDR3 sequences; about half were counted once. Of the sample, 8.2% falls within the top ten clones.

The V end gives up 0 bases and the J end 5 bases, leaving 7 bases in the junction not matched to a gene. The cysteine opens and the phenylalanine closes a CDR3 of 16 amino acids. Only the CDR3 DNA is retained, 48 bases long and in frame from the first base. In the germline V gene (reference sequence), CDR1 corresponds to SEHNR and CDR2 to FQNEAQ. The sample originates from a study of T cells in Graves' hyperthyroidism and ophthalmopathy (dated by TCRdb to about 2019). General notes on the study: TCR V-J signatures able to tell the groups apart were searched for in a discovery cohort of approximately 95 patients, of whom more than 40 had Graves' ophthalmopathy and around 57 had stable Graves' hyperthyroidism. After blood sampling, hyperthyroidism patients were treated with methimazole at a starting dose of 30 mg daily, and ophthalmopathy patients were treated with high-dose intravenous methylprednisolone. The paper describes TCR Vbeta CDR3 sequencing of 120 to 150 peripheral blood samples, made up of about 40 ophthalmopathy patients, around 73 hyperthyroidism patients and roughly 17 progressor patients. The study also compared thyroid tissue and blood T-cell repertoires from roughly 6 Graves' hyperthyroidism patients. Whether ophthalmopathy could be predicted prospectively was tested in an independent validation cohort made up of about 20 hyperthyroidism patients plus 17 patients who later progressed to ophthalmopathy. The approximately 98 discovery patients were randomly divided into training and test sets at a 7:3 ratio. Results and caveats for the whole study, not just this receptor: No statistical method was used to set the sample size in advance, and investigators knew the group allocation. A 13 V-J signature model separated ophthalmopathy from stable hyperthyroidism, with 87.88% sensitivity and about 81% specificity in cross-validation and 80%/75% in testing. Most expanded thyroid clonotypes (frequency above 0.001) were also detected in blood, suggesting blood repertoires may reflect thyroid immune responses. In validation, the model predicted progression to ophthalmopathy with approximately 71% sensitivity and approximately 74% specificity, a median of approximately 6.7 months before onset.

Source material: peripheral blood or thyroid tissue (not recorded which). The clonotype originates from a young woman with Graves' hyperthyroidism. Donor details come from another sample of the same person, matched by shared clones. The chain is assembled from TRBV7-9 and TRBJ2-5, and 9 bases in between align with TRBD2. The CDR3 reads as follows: CASSLAVLAGMETQYF. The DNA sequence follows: TGTGCCAGCAGCTTAGCCGTCCTAGCGGGAATGGAGACCCAGTACTTC.